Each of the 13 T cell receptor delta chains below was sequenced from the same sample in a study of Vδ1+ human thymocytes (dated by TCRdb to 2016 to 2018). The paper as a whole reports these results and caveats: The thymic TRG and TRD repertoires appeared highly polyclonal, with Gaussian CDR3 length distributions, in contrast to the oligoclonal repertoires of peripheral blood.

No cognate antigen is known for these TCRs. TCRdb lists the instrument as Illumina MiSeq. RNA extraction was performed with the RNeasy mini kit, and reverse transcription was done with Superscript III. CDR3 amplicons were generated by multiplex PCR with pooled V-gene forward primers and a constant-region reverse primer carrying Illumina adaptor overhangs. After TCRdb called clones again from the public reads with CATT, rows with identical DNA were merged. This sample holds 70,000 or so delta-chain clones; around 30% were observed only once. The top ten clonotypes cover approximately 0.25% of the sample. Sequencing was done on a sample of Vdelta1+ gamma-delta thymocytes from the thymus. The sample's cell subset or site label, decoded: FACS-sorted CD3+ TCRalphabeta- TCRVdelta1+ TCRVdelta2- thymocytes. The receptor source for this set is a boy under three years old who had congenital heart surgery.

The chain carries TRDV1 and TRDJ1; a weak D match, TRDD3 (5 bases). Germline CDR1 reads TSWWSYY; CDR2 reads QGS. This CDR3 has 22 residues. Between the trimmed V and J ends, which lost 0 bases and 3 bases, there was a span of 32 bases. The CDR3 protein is CALGELISRLNWLGSGADKLIF. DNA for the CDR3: TGTGCTCTTGGGGAACTCATTTCTCGGCTTAACTGGCTGGGATCGGGGGCCGATAAACTCATCTTT.

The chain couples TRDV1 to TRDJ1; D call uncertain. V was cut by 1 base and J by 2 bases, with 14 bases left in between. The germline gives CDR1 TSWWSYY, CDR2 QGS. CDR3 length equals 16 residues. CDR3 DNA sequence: TGTGCTCTTGGGGAACGGCGGTCCCAGCTAACCGATAAACTCATCTTT. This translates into CALGERRSQLTDKLIF.

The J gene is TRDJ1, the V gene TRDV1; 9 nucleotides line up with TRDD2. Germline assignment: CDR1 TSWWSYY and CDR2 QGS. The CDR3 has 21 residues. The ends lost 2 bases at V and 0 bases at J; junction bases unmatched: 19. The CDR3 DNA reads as TGTGCTCTTGGGGAAGGCCCCCTTCCTACAATCCCAGTTGGGTACACCGATAAACTCATCTTT. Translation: CALGEGPLPTIPVGYTDKLIF.

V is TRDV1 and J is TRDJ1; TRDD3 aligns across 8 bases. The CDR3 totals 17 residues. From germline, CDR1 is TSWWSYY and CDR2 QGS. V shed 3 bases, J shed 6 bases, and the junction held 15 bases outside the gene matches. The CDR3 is CALGDPPYWGQRNKLIF. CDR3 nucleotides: TGTGCTCTTGGGGACCCGCCGTACTGGGGGCAACGGAATAAACTCATCTTT.

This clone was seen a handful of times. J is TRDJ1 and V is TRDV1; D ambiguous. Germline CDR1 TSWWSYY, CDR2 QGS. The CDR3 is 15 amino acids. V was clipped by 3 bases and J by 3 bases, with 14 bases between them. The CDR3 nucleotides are TGTGCTCTTGGGGACCCACGATATCGATCCGATAAACTCATCTTT. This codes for CALGDPRYRSDKLIF.

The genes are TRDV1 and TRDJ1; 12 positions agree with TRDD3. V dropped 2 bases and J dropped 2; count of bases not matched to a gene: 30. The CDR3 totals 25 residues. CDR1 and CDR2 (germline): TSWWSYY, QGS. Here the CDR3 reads CALGELGLPTSLGDTTGAKTDKLIF. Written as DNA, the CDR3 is TGTGCTCTTGGGGAATTGGGCCTTCCTACGTCTCTGGGGGATACGACGGGCGCCAAAACCGATAAACTCATCTTT.

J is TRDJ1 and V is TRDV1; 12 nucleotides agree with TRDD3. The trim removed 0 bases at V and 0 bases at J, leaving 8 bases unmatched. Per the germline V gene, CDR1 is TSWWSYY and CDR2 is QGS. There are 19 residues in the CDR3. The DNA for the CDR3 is TGTGCTCTTGGGGAACTTCGGACTGGGGGATACTGGTACACCGATAAACTCATCTTT. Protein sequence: CALGELRTGGYWYTDKLIF.

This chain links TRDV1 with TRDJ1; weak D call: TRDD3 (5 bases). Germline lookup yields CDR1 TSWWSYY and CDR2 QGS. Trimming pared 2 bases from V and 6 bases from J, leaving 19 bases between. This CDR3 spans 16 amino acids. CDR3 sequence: CALGEFSGRRGHKLIF. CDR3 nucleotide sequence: TGTGCTCTTGGGGAATTCTCGGGCCGGAGGGGACATAAACTCATCTTT.

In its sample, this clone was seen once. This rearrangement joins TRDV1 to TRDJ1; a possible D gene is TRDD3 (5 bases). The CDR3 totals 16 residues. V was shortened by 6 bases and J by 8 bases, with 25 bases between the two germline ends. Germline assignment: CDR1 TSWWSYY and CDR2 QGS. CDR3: CALGTNIPYPGTKLIF. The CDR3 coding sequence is TGTGCTCTTGGAACTAACATCCCGTACCCGGGGACAAAACTCATCTTT.

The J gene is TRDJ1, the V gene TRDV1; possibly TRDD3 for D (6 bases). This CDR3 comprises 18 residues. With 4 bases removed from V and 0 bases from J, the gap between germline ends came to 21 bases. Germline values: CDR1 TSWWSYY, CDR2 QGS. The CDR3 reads CALGAPLLLGPYTDKLIF. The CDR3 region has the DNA TGTGCTCTTGGGGCGCCTCTACTGCTGGGGCCCTACACCGATAAACTCATCTTT.

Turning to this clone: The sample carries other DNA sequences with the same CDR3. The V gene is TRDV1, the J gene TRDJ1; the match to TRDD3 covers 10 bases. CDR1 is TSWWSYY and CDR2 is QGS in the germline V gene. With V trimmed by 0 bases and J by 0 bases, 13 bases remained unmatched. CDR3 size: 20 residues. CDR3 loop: CALGELAPYWGMGHTDKLIF. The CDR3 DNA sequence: TGTGCTCTTGGGGAACTAGCCCCGTACTGGGGGATGGGGCACACCGATAAACTCATCTTT.

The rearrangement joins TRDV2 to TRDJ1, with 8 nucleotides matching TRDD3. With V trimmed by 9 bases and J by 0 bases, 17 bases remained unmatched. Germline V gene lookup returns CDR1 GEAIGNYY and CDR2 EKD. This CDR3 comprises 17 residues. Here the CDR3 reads CATIPGGWGTYTDKLIF. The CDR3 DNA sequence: TGTGCCACGATACCCGGTGGCTGGGGGACTTACACCGATAAACTCATCTTT.

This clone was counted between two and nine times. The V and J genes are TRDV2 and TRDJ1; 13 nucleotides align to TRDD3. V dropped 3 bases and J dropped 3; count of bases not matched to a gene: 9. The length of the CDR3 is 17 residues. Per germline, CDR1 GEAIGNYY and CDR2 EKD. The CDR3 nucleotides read TGTGCCTGTGACTCAGTACTGGGGGATACGCGTTCCGATAAACTCATCTTT. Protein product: CACDSVLGDTRSDKLIF.